This T cell receptor beta chain was sequenced in a study of blood T cell repertoires in COVID-19. Study background: Whether acute or convalescent, the COVID-19 samples came from the United States, Italy and Spain. From T cells, B-cell-depleted T cells, or PBMCs came the material, which was cDNA or gDNA.

Original data processing: For nucleated cells, counts were estimated from reference gene primer amplification. TCRdb's copy holds only in-frame clones and misses some; the assay was immunoSEQ multiplex PCR. The V and J calls and clone size come from that table; D and trimming were worked out from the DNA. Of 65,000 to 75,000 clones in the sample, roughly nine tenths were seen once. The germline V gene encodes CDR1 SGHRS and CDR2 YFSETQ. The trim removed 4 bases at V and 6 bases at J, leaving 10 bases unmatched. This CDR3 comprises 16 residues. This chain links TRBV5-1 with TRBJ1-6, with 7 bases fitting TRBD1. Sequenced input: peripheral blood. The origin of this receptor is a woman aged 50 to 60 with active COVID-19. CDR3 amino acids: CASSGTAVSLNSPLHF. The CDR3, as DNA: TGCGCCAGCAGCGGGACAGCAGTTTCCCTTAATTCACCCCTCCACTTT.